The 29 T cell receptor beta chains presented below share a single source sample, sequenced in a study of OX40 agonist ivuxolimab in advanced cancers. Measured with immunoSEQ multiplex PCR; TCRdb has only the in-frame clones, and not every one. Among approximately 60,000 clones listed, almost 90% were seen once. This material consisted of CD4+ or CD8+ T cells sorted from blood, taken in a trial of the OX40 agonist ivuxolimab. Receptor source: an adult with an advanced solid tumor such as melanoma, head and neck, liver or kidney cancer.

With respect to this clone: The DNA is left out, because the CDR3 cannot be placed on it with certainty; the CDR3 is given as TCRdb lists it. The chain recombines TRBV9 with TRBJ1-3. Germline CDR1 SGDLS, CDR2 YYNGEE. The length of the CDR3 is 16 amino acids, counting both ends. Here the CDR3 reads CASSSTSDLTGNTIYF.

V and J are TRBV28 and TRBJ1-5; TRBD1 agrees at 9 bases. J gave up 1 base and V 6 bases, and 10 bases lay outside the gene matches. The CDR3 is 17 residues long. From germline, CDR1 is MDHEN and CDR2 SYDVKM. In DNA form, the CDR3 reads TGTGCCAGCAGCCCTATCCCCGGGACAGGGAGCAATCAGCCCCAGCATTTT. Its translation: CASSPIPGTGSNQPQHF.

The V gene is TRBV28, the J gene TRBJ1-3; 11 bases fit TRBD1. V lost 5 bases and J lost 4; bases outside the gene matches: 19. The CDR3 consists of 20 residues. Per the germline V gene, CDR1 is MDHEN and CDR2 is SYDVKM. The chain's CDR3 is CASSRTGTWDRGSLGNTIYF. The CDR3 nucleotides are TGTGCCAGCAGTAGAACAGGCACCTGGGACAGGGGGTCACTCGGAAACACCATATATTTT.

V usage is TRBV28 and J usage is TRBJ1-5, with D uncertain. V was shortened by 7 bases and J by 2 bases, with 12 bases between the two germline ends. Looked up from germline, CDR1 is MDHEN and CDR2 is SYDVKM. This CDR3 has 14 residues. The CDR3 DNA sequence: TGTGCCAGCAACCGAAGGCAACGCAATCAGCCCCAGCATTTT. This encodes CASNRRQRNQPQHF.

The V call is TRBV7-3, the J call TRBJ2-1, with TRBD2 matching 7 bases. The germline CDR1 and CDR2 sequences are SGHTA and FQGTGA. The CDR3 is made up of 15 amino acids. After removal of 2 bases from V and 2 bases from J, the junction contained 3 bases not matched to a gene. CDR3 DNA sequence: TGTGCCAGCAGCTTAGAGGGAGGGGCCTACAATGAGCAGTTCTTC. Translated: CASSLEGGAYNEQFF.

The genes are TRBV28 and TRBJ2-7; 10 nucleotides agree with TRBD2. The CDR3 consists of 14 residues. CDR1 is MDHEN, CDR2 SYDVKM, per germline. J lost 2 bases, V lost 6 bases, and 4 bases had no gene match. CDR3 bases: TGTGCCAGCAGGGGAGCGGGAGGGCCCTACGAGCAGTACTTC. It codes for CASRGAGGPYEQYF.

The gene calls are TRBV6-1 and TRBJ1-3; maybe TRBD1 (6 bases). Looked up from germline, CDR1 is MNHNS and CDR2 is SASEGT. This CDR3 is built from 15 residues. V was pared by 5 bases and J by 3 bases, with 14 bases between. CDR3 bases: TGTGCCAGCAGTATACTACAGGGTAGTGGAAACACCATATATTTT. As protein: CASSILQGSGNTIYF.

CDR3 DNA: TGTGCCCTCGGAAGCGGGGCCTACGAGCAGTACTTC. Amino acids: CALGSGAYEQYF. The rearrangement uses TRBV2 and TRBJ2-7; 7 bases align to TRBD2. This CDR3 is 12 amino acids long. Germline trimming cut 11 bases from V and 2 bases from J; bases unmatched to any gene: 6. CDR1 and CDR2 from the germline V gene are SNHLY and FYNNEI.

This chain joins TRBV27 and TRBJ2-7; 12 bases map to TRBD2. Germline assignment: CDR1 MNHEY and CDR2 SMNVEV (reference sequence). V was pared by 7 bases and J by 5 bases, with 3 bases of the junction left unmatched. CDR3 length: 13 residues. The CDR3 DNA sequence: TGTGCCAGCAAACTAGCGGGAGGCCACGAGCAGTACTTC. It specifies CASKLAGGHEQYF.

J is TRBJ2-7 and V is TRBV15; 8 bases match TRBD2. The length of the CDR3 is 15 residues. The V gene's germline CDR1 is LNHNV and CDR2 YYDKDF (reference sequence). V lost 4 bases, J lost 1 base, and 6 bases stayed unmatched. The CDR3 loop reads CATSKLADLSYEQYF. CDR3 DNA: TGTGCCACCAGCAAACTAGCGGATCTGTCCTACGAGCAGTACTTC.

This clone has just one count. The CDR3 reads CASGGQGATEAFF. The DNA for the CDR3 is TGCGCCAGCGGTGGACAGGGGGCTACTGAAGCTTTCTTT. The J gene is TRBJ1-1, the V gene TRBV5-1, with TRBD1 matching over 11 bases. This CDR3 region has 13 residues. Germline values: CDR1 SGHRS, CDR2 YFSETQ. V lost 7 bases, J lost 5 bases, and 4 bases stayed unmatched.

The chain is built from TRBV7-9 and TRBJ2-6; tentative D call: TRBD1 (5 bases). The CDR3 covers 16 residues. Germline CDR1 SEHNR, CDR2 FQNEAQ (reference sequence). The V gene lost 5 bases and the J gene lost 0 bases, with 11 bases spanning the gap. The CDR3 loop reads CASSPQGDSGANVLTF. The CDR3 coding sequence is TGTGCCAGCAGCCCCCAGGGTGACTCTGGGGCCAACGTCCTGACTTTC. The full variable domain, its missing parts supplied by reference TRBV7-9 and TRBJ2-6, is DTGVSQNPRHKITKRGQNVTFRCDPISEHNRLYWYRQTLGQGPEFLTYFQNEAQLEKSRLLSDRFSAERPKGSFSTLEIQRTEQGDSAMYLCASSPQGDSGANVLTFGAGSRLTVL.

The genes are TRBV10-3 and TRBJ2-7, with 10 bases matching TRBD1. The V and J ends lost 6 bases and 6 bases, in that order; junction bases with no gene match: 5. CDR3 length equals 13 residues. CDR1 is ENHRY and CDR2 is SYGVKD in the germline V gene. The CDR3: CAIRAGQGGEQYF. DNA of the CDR3: TGTGCCATCAGGGCCGGACAGGGGGGCGAGCAGTACTTC.

This clone appeared a single time. This sequence joins TRBV29-1 and TRBJ2-3; TRBD1 might be the D (6 bases). Per the germline V gene, CDR1 is SQVTM and CDR2 is ANQGSEA. V was trimmed by 6 bases and J by 7 bases, leaving 11 bases between them. This CDR3 comprises 11 residues. This CDR3 reads CSVGAGNTQYF. In nucleotides, the CDR3 is TGCAGCGTGGGGGCCGGGAATACGCAGTATTTT.

V usage is TRBV28 and J usage is TRBJ1-5; D perhaps matches TRBD1 (5 bases). This CDR3 contains 15 residues. Germline CDR1 reads MDHEN; CDR2 reads SYDVKM. Trimming removed 1 base at V and 8 bases at J, with 15 bases between. The DNA of the CDR3 is TGTGCCAGCAGTTTATCATCGGGGGGTCCGAAGCCCCAGCATTTT. Its protein is CASSLSSGGPKPQHF.

This clone has just a few counts. The chain joins TRBV7-2 to TRBJ2-1; TRBD2 matches 13 bases. Trimming removed 5 bases from V and 6 bases from J; junction bases left unmatched: 7. Germline loops: CDR1 SGHTA, CDR2 FQGNSA. The CDR3 covers 16 residues. CDR3 nucleotide sequence: TGTGCCAGCAGCCCCCAAACTAGCGGGAGGGCCAATGAGCAGTTCTTC. Translating it yields CASSPQTSGRANEQFF.

The chain carries TRBV11-2 and TRBJ2-4; D gene ambiguous. V was pared by 5 bases and J by 0 bases, with 20 bases between. CDR3 length: 18 amino acids. Germline V gene sequence: CDR1 SGHAT, CDR2 FQNNGV. CDR3 sequence reads: CASSPLAVVSLAKNIQYF. In DNA, the CDR3 is TGTGCCAGCAGCCCCTTAGCTGTTGTGAGCCTAGCCAAAAACATTCAGTACTTC.

The chain uses TRBV5-1 and TRBJ2-5; 10 bases are a match to TRBD2. Trimming cost V 4 bases and J 5 bases; bases outside gene matches: 11. Germline V gene sequence: CDR1 SGHRS, CDR2 YFSETQ. This CDR3 is 16 amino acids long. CDR3 in amino acids: CASSPADLAGVETQYF. The CDR3 nucleotides are TGCGCCAGCAGCCCGGCTGATCTAGCGGGAGTCGAGACCCAGTACTTC.

The sample holds a few counts of this clone. The rearrangement uses TRBV19 and TRBJ2-5, with D perhaps assigned TRBD1 or TRBD2 (5 bases each). Per germline, CDR1 LNHDA and CDR2 SQIVND (reference sequence). The CDR3 totals 14 residues. The ends were cut back, 8 bases at V and 2 bases at J, with 15 bases in the middle. CDR3 nucleotides: TGTGCCAGTTCTATCCCGGGACGTCAAGAGACCCAGTACTTC. This encodes CASSIPGRQETQYF.

The chain recombines TRBV30 with TRBJ2-6; possibly TRBD2 for D (6 bases). Germline CDR1 is GTSNPN and CDR2 is SVGIG (reference sequence). CDR3 length: 17 residues. Trimming left V 2 bases short and J 4 bases short, with 18 bases between. The CDR3 loop reads CAWSLRGIQRGANVLTF. CDR3 sequence (DNA): TGTGCCTGGAGTCTTCGGGGGATACAACGGGGGGCCAACGTCCTGACTTTC.

This clone was counted only a few times. CDR3 sequence: CSVESRDRKAFF. The CDR3 DNA is TGCAGCGTTGAATCTCGGGACAGGAAAGCTTTCTTT. The chain joins TRBV29-1 to TRBJ1-1; 8 bases are shared with TRBD1. This CDR3 has 12 amino acids. V dropped 2 bases and J dropped 9; count of bases not matched to a gene: 5. Germline V lookup: CDR1 SQVTM, CDR2 ANQGSEA.

The genes are TRBV5-1 and TRBJ1-4, with TRBD1 as a possible D gene (5 bases). V shed 4 bases and J shed 7 bases, with 14 bases lying between them. The CDR3 loop spans 14 amino acids. Germline V lookup: CDR1 SGHRS, CDR2 YFSETQ. CDR3 amino acids: CASSPGRGSEKLFF. The CDR3 nucleotides are TGCGCCAGCAGCCCGGGGAGGGGATCTGAAAAACTGTTTTTT.

The rearrangement links TRBV5-1 to TRBJ2-6; D possibly corresponds to TRBD1 (6 bases). The V end was cut by 0 bases, the J end by 3 bases, with 13 bases between. This CDR3 is built from 17 residues. CDR1 is SGHRS and CDR2 is YFSETQ in the germline V gene. The CDR3 is CASSLALTGSGANVLTF. The CDR3 DNA is TGCGCCAGCAGCTTGGCCCTAACAGGGAGTGGGGCCAACGTCCTGACTTTC.

The chain employs TRBV10-3 and TRBJ2-5, with D tentatively TRBD1 (5 bases). From germline, CDR1 is ENHRY and CDR2 SYGVKD. The CDR3 consists of 14 residues. Trimming stripped 0 bases from V and 5 bases from J, with 10 bases between. For the CDR3, the DNA is TGTGCCATCAGTGAGTCGAGCTCAGGGGAGACCCAGTACTTC. This encodes CAISESSSGETQYF.

This clone was counted between two and nine times. The V gene is TRBV7-9, the J gene TRBJ1-1, with D tentatively TRBD1 (5 bases). The CDR3 has 14 residues. Trimming cost V 3 bases and J 2 bases, with 10 bases left between them. Germline CDR1 SEHNR, CDR2 FQNEAQ (reference sequence). CDR3 sequence reads: CASSFPGRNTEAFF. CDR3 DNA sequence: TGTGCCAGCAGCTTCCCGGGGCGTAACACTGAAGCTTTCTTT.

The chain links TRBV7-8 to TRBJ2-3; tentative D call: TRBD2 (5 bases). In germline, CDR1 is SGHVS, CDR2 FQNEAQ. The CDR3 consists of 12 residues. The V and J ends lost 8 bases and 2 bases respectively, with 8 bases between them. CDR3 sequence (DNA): TGTGCCAGCTCGGACTTCACAGATACGCAGTATTTT. It is translated as CASSDFTDTQYF.

The chain employs TRBV29-1 and TRBJ1-5; D is possibly TRBD1 (6 bases). Trimming took off 4 bases at V and 3 bases at J, with 16 bases between the two ends. CDR1 and CDR2 (germline): SQVTM, ANQGSEA. The CDR3 is made up of 15 amino acids. The CDR3 DNA follows: TGCAGCGTTGTATATCCGGGGGCGAACAATCAGCCCCAGCATTTT. Translating gives CSVVYPGANNQPQHF.

V usage is TRBV4-1 and J usage is TRBJ1-3; TRBD1 matches at 7 bases. J was trimmed by 0 bases and V by 0 bases; bases with no gene match: 5. The V gene's germline CDR1 is MGHRA and CDR2 YSYEKL. The CDR3 consists of 17 residues. CDR3 DNA sequence: TGCGCCAGCAGCCAAGACTCGACAGGGAGCTCTGGAAACACCATATATTTT. It translates to CASSQDSTGSSGNTIYF.

This chain joins TRBV19 and TRBJ2-5; D remains unclear. Germline CDR1 LNHDA, CDR2 SQIVND (reference sequence). The CDR3 covers 13 residues. The germline V and J ends were trimmed by 5 bases and 5 bases, with 12 bases remaining between them. The CDR3 protein is CASSPGRRETQYF. CDR3 nucleotide sequence: TGTGCCAGTAGTCCGGGCCGGCGGGAGACCCAGTACTTC.